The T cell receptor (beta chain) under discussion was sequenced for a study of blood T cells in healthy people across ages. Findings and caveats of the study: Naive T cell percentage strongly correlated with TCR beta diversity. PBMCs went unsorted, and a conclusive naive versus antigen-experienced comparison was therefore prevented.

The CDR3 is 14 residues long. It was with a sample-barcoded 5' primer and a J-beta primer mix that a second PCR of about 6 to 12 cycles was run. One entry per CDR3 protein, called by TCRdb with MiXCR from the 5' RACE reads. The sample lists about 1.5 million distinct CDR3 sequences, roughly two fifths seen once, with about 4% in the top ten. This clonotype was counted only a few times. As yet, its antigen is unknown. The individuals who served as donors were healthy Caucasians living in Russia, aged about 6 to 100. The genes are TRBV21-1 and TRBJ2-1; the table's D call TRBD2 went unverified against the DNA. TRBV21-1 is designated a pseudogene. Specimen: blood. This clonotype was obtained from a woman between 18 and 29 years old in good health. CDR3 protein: CASSSRLHHNEQFF. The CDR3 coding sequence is TGTGCCAGCAGCAGTAGACTACACCACAATGAGCAGTTCTTC.